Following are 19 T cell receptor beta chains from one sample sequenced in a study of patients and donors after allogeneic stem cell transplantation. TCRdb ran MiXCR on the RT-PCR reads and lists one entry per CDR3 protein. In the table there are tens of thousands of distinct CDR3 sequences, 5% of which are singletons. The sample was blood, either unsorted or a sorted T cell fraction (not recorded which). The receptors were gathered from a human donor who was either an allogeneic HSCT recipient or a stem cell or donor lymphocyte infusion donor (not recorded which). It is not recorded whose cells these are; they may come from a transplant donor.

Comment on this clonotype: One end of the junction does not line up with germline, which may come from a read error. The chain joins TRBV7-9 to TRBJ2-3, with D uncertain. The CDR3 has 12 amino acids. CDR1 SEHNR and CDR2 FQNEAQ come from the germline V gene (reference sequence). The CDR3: CASSLKADTQNF. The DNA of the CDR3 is TGTGCCAGCAGCTTAAAAGCAGATACGCAGAATTTT.

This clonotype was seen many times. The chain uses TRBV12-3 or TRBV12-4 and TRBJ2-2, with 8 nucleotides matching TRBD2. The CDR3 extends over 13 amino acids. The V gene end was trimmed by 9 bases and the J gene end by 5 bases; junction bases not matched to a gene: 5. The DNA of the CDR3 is TGTGCCAGTCGCCGCGGGGGGACCGGGGAGCTGTTTTTT. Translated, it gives CASRRGGTGELFF.

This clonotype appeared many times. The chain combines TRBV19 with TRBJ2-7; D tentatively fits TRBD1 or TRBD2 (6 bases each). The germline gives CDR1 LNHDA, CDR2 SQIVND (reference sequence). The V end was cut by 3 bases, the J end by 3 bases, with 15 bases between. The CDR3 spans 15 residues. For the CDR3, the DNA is TGTGCCAGTAGTATGGGAGGACAGAGCCTCTACGAGCAGTACTTC. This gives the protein CASSMGGQSLYEQYF. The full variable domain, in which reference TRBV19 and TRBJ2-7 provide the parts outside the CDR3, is DGGITQSPKYLFRKEGQNVTLSCEQNLNHDAMYWYRQDPGQGLRLIYYSQIVNDFQKGDIAEGYSVSREKKESFPLTVTSAQKNPTAFYLCASSMGGQSLYEQYFGPGTRLTVT.

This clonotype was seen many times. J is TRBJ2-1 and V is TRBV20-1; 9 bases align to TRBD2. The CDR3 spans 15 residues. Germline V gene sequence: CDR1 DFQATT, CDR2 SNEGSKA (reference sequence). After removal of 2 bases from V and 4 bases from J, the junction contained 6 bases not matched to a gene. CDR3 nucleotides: TGCAGTGCTAGATTACCTAGCGGGGATTACAATGAGCAGTTCTTC. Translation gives CSARLPSGDYNEQFF.

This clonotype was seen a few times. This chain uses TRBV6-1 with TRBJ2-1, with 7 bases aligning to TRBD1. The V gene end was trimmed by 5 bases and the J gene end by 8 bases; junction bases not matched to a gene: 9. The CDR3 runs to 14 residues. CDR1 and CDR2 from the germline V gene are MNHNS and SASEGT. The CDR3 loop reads CASSKGITGDEQFF. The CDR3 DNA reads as TGTGCCAGCAGTAAGGGGATAACAGGGGATGAGCAGTTCTTC.

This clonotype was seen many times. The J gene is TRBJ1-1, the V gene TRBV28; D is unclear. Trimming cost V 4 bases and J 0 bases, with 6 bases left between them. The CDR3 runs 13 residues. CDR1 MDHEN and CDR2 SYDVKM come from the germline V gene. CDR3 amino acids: CASSSDMNTEAFF. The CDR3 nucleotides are TGTGCCAGCAGTTCAGACATGAACACTGAAGCTTTCTTT.

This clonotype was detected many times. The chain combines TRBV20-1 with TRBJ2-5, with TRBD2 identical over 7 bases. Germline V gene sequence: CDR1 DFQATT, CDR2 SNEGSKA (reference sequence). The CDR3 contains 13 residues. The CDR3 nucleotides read TGCAGCGGGACTCGGGGGGTCCAAGAGACCCAGTACTTC. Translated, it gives CSGTRGVQETQYF.

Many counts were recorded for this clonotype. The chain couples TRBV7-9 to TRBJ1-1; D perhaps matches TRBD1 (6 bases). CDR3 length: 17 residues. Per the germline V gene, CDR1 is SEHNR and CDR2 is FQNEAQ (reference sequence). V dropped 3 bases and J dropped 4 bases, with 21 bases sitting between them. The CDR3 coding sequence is TGTGCCAGCAGCTTGTCCAGGGGCATTATTAGAATCACTGAAGCTTTCTTT. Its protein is CASSLSRGIIRITEAFF.

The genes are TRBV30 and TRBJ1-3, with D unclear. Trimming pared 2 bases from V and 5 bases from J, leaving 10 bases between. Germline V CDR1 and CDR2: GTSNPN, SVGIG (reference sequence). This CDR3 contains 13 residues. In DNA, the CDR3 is TGTGCCTGGAGTACCAACGGGAGAAACACCATATATTTT. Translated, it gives CAWSTNGRNTIYF.

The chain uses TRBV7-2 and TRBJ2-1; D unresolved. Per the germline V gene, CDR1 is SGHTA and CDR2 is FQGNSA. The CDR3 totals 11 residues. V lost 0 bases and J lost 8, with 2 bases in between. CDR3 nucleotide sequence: TGTGCCAGCAGCTTAGCGTATGAGCAGTTCTTC. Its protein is CASSLAYEQFF. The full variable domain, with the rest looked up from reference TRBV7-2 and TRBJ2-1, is GAGVSQSPSNKVTEKGKDVELRCDPISGHTALYWYRQSLGQGLEFLIYFQGNSAPDKSGLPSDRFSAERTGGSVSTLTIQRTQQEDSAVYLCASSLAYEQFFGPGTRLTVL.

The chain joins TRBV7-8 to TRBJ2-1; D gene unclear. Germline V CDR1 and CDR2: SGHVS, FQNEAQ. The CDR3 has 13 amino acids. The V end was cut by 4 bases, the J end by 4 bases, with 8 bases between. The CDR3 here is CASSSPPYNEQFF. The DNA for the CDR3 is TGTGCCAGCAGCTCCCCCCCATACAATGAGCAGTTCTTC.

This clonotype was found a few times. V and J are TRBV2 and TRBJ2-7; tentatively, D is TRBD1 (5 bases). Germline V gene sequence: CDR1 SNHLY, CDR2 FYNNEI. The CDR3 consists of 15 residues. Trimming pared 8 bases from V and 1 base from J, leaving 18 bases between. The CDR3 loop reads CASSSLGQASYEQYF. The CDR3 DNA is TGTGCCAGCTCCTCATTGGGGCAGGCGTCCTACGAGCAGTACTTC.

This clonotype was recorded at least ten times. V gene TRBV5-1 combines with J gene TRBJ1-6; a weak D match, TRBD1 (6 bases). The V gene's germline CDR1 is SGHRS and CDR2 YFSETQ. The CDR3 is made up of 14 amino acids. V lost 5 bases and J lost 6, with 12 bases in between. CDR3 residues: CASSFDRSNSPLHF. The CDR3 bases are TGCGCCAGCAGTTTTGACAGGTCTAATTCACCCCTCCACTTT. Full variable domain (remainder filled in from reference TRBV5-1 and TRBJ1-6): KAGVTQTPRYLIKTRGQQVTLSCSPISGHRSVSWYQQTPGQGLQFLFEYFSETQRNKGNFPGRFSGRQFSNSRSEMNVSTLELGDSALYLCASSFDRSNSPLHFGNGTRLTVT.

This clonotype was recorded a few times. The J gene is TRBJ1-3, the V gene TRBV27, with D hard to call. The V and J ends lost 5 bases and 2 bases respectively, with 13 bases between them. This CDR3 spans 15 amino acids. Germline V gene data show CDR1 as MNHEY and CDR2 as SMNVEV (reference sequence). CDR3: CASSPRQSTGNTIYF. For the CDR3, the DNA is TGTGCCAGCAGTCCCCGACAATCTACTGGAAACACCATATATTTT.

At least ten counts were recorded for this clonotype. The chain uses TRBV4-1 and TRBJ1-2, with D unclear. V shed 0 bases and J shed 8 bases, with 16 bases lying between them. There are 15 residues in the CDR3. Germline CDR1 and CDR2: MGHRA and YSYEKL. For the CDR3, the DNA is TGCGCCAGCAGCCAAGAGGTTGCGGGATGGAGCGGCTACACCTTC. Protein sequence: CASSQEVAGWSGYTF.

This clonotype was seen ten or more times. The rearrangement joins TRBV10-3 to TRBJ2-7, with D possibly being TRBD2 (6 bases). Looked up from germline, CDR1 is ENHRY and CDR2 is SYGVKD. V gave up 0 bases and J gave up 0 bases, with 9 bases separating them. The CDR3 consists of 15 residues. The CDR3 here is CAISESLGGSYEQYF. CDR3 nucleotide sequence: TGTGCCATCAGTGAGTCTTTGGGGGGCTCCTACGAGCAGTACTTC.

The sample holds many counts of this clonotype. The CDR3 sequence: CASSQDVGGIGETQYF. The CDR3 DNA sequence: TGCGCCAGCAGCCAAGATGTGGGCGGGATAGGGGAGACCCAGTACTTC. The chain recombines TRBV4-1 with TRBJ2-5; the D gene is possibly TRBD2 (6 bases). The CDR3 runs 16 residues. The germline gives CDR1 MGHRA, CDR2 YSYEKL. Trimming removed 0 bases from V and 5 bases from J, with 16 bases in between.

The CDR3 region has the DNA TGTGCCAGCAGCTTAACAGGGAGCGCTGGGGCCAACGTCCTGACTTTC. It specifies CASSLTGSAGANVLTF. The V gene is TRBV7-3, the J gene TRBJ2-6, with a weak D call TRBD2 (5 bases). This CDR3 has 16 residues. V gave up 0 bases and J gave up 2 bases, with 8 bases separating them. Germline values: CDR1 SGHTA, CDR2 FQGTGA.

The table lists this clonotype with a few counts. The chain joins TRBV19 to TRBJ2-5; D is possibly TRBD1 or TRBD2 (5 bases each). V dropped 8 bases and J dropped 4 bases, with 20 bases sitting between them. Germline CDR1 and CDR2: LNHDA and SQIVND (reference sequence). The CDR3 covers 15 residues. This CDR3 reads CASAGGRGFRETQYF. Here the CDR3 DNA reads TGTGCCAGTGCTGGGGGACGAGGGTTCCGAGAGACCCAGTACTTC. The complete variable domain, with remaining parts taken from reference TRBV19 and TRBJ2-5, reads DGGITQSPKYLFRKEGQNVTLSCEQNLNHDAMYWYRQDPGQGLRLIYYSQIVNDFQKGDIAEGYSVSREKKESFPLTVTSAQKNPTAFYLCASAGGRGFRETQYFGPGTRLLVL.